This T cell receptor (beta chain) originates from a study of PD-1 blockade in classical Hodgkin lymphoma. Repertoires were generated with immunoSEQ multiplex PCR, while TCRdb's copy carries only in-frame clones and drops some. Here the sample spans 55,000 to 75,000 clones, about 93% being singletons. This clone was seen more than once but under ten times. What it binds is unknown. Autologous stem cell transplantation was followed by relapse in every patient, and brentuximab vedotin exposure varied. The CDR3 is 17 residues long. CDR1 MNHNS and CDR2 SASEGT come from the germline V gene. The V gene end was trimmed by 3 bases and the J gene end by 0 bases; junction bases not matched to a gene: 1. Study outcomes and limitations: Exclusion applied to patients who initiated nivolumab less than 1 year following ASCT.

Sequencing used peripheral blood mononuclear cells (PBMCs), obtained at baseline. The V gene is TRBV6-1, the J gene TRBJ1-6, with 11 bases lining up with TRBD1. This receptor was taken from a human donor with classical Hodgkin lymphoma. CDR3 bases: TGTGCCAGCAGTGACGGGACAGGGGGCTCCTATAATTCACCCCTCCACTTT. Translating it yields CASSDGTGGSYNSPLHF.